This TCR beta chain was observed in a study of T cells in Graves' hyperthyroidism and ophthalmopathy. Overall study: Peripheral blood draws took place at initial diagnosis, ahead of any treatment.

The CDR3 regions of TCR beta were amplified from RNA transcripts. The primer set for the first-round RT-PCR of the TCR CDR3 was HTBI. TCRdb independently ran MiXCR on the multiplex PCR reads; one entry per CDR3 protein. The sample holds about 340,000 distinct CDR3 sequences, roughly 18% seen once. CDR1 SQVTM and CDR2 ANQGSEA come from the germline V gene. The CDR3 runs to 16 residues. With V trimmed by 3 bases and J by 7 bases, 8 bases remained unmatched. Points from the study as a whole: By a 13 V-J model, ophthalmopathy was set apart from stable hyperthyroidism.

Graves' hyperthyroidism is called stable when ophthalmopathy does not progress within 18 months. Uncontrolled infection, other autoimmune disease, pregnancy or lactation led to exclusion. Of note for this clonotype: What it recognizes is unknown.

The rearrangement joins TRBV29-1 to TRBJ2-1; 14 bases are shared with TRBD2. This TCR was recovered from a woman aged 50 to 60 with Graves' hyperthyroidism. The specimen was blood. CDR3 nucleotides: TGCAGCGTTGAGAGGGGACTAGCGGGAGAAATTAATGAGCAGTTCTTC. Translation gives CSVERGLAGEINEQFF.